This T cell receptor (beta chain) came from a study of CD8 T cells in ankylosing spondylitis. Whole-study findings and limits: The study identified a TCR beta motif of fewer than 10 highly homologous variants that appeared characteristic of ankylosing spondylitis blood. The study looked at matched synovial fluid samples from ankylosing spondylitis patients. Disease-linked clones were reported to be significantly enriched there. In peripheral blood, disease-linked CD8+ clones occurred at relatively low frequencies.

This clonotype showed up just a few times. Its antigen remains unknown. Making use of molecular barcodes, quantitative 5'-RACE generated TCR beta libraries. MiXCR was run by TCRdb on the 5' RACE reads, yielding one entry per CDR3 protein. The data contain 200,000 to 250,000 distinct CDR3 sequences, roughly 10% of them singletons. The sequence came from a male donor with ankylosing spondylitis or in good health (not recorded which). Source material: blood, either unsorted or a sorted T cell fraction (not recorded which).

CDR3 sequence (DNA): TGTGCCAGCAGCTTGGATCCCCGCTCTGGGGCCAACGTCCTGACTTTC. Its protein product is CASSLDPRSGANVLTF. The rearrangement joins TRBV5-5 to TRBJ2-6, with D hard to call. Per the germline V gene, CDR1 is SGHKS and CDR2 is YYEKEE (reference sequence). The CDR3 consists of 16 residues. The V end was cut by 0 bases, the J end by 0 bases, with 7 bases between.